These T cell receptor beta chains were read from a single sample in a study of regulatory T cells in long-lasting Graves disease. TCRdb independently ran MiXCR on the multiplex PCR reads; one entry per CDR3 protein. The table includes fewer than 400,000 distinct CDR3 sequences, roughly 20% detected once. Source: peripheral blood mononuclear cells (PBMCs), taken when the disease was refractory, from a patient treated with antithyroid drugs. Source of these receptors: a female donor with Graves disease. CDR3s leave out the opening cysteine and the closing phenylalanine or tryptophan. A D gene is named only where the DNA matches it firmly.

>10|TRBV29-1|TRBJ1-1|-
SVVRGGTEAF
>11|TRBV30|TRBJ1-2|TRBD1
AWNPGQVFGYT
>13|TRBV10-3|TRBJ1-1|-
AISVKGGGDTEAF
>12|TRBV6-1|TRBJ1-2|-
ASRNPGRDYGYT
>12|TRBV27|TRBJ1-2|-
ASRETGRDYGYT
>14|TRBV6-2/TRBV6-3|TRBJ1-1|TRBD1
ASSYPKTGYNTEAF
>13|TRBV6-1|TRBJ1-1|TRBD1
ASSQGGGDNTEAF
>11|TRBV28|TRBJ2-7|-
ASSRIARYEQY
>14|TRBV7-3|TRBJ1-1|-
ASSQTPGVTGTEAF
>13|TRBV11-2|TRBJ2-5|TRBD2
ASSPRGTNQETQY
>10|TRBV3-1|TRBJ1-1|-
ASSHMNTEAF
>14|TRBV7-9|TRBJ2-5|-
ASSLRIRQEGETQY
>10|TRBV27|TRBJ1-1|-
ASGALGTEAF
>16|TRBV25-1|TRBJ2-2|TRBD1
ASSERDRGRGDTGELF
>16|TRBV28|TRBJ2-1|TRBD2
ASSNPYGSGLADNEQF
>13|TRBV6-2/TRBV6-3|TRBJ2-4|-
ASSEGSPGAGIQY
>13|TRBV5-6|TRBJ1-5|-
ASSFSGAVGQPQH